This passage covers 19 T cell receptor beta chains from one sample sequenced in a study of CD8+ T cells in alopecia areata. Documented treatment: oral pan-JAK inhibitor, 5-10 mg twice daily. RNA extraction was followed by reverse transcription into cDNA, which acted as the sequencing template. TCRdb's table, derived via immunoSEQ multiplex PCR, lists solely in-frame clones and lacks some. The profile shows 200,000 or so clones, about three fifths of them singletons. Sequencing used CD4+ T cells sorted from blood, obtained at week 24, from a patient treated with tofacitinib. The receptor set was obtained from a human donor with alopecia areata.

The chain joins TRBV7-3 to TRBJ1-2; D unresolved. CDR3 length: 13 residues. Germline assignment: CDR1 SGHTA and CDR2 FQGTGA. The V gene lost 2 bases and the J gene lost 4 bases, with 8 bases spanning the gap. The CDR3: CASSLSGSYGYTF. Here the CDR3 DNA reads TGTGCCAGCAGCTTATCAGGTTCCTATGGCTACACCTTC.

The chain joins TRBV7-6 to TRBJ2-2; D uncertain. The CDR3 length is 11 residues. Germline V gives CDR1 SGHVS, CDR2 FNYEAQ. Between the trimmed V and J ends, which lost 4 bases and 11 bases, there was a span of 8 bases. This CDR3 reads CASSYREELFF. DNA of the CDR3: TGTGCCAGCAGCTACAGAGAAGAGCTGTTTTTT.

This clone has only a few counts. In DNA, the CDR3 is TGCGCCAGCAGCCCAGCTAGCGGCGGGCGGGAGACCCAGTACTTC. Translated, it gives CASSPASGGRETQYF. The rearrangement joins TRBV4-1 to TRBJ2-5; 7 positions agree with TRBD2. With 4 bases clipped from V and 5 bases from J, the junction kept 10 bases outside the gene matches. The germline gives CDR1 MGHRA, CDR2 YSYEKL. This CDR3 has 15 amino acids.

The rearrangement links TRBV7-9 to TRBJ2-7; TRBD1 matches at 8 bases. CDR1 is SEHNR, CDR2 FQNEAQ, per germline (reference sequence). The CDR3 runs 15 residues. V lost 1 base, J lost 1 base, and 3 bases stayed unmatched. CDR3 amino acids: CASSLGDRLSYEQYF. The DNA of the CDR3 is TGTGCCAGCAGCTTAGGGGACAGGCTGTCCTACGAGCAGTACTTC.

V is TRBV30 and J is TRBJ2-7; D is undetermined. V was pared by 8 bases and J by 6 bases, with 29 bases between. This CDR3 comprises 16 residues. CDR1 is GTSNPN and CDR2 is SVGIG in the germline V gene (reference sequence). CDR3 in amino acids: CAAIPPGVRRVGEQYF. The CDR3 nucleotides are TGTGCCGCAATCCCCCCAGGTGTGCGCAGAGTGGGCGAGCAGTACTTC.

This clone has only a few counts. The rearrangement links TRBV28 to TRBJ2-1; possible D gene TRBD1, 6 bases. Trimming removed 8 bases from V and 5 bases from J, with 22 bases in between. The germline V gene encodes CDR1 MDHEN and CDR2 SYDVKM. The CDR3 length is 16 residues. DNA of the CDR3: TGTGCCAGCGGCTCTCATGACAGGCGGTCGCACAATGAGCAGTTCTTC. This sequence encodes CASGSHDRRSHNEQFF.

V usage is TRBV30 and J usage is TRBJ2-5, with 10 positions matching TRBD2. The CDR3 loop spans 14 amino acids. With 2 bases clipped from V and 7 bases from J, the junction kept 7 bases outside the gene matches. CDR1 and CDR2 from the germline V gene are GTSNPN and SVGIG (reference sequence). CDR3 residues: CAWSKGTSEGTQYF. CDR3 bases: TGTGCCTGGAGTAAGGGGACTAGCGAGGGGACCCAGTACTTC.

The J gene is TRBJ2-1, the V gene TRBV5-6; 7 bases fit TRBD2. J lost 4 bases, V lost 1 base, and 2 bases had no gene match. Germline V gene sequence: CDR1 SGHDT, CDR2 YYEEEE. The CDR3 is made up of 14 amino acids. Written as DNA, the CDR3 is TGTGCCAGCAGCTTGCGGGAGGTGTACAATGAGCAGTTCTTC. Residues: CASSLREVYNEQFF.

The chain couples TRBV19 to TRBJ2-1; 15 nucleotides align to TRBD2. Germline CDR1 LNHDA, CDR2 SQIVND (reference sequence). The CDR3 totals 17 residues. After removal of 9 bases from V and 7 bases from J, the junction contained 13 bases not matched to a gene. CDR3 in DNA: TGTGCCAGCGGGGCTTACGGGACTAGCGGGAGGCGGAATGAGCAGTTCTTC. This gives the protein CASGAYGTSGRRNEQFF.

The chain joins TRBV29-1 to TRBJ1-4; TRBD1 matches 8 bases. This CDR3 is built from 14 residues. The germline V gene has CDR1 SQVTM and CDR2 ANQGSEA. J gave up 8 bases and V 5 bases, and 10 bases lay outside the gene matches. The CDR3 loop is CSVHTGGLGEKLFF. The CDR3 DNA sequence: TGCAGCGTTCATACAGGGGGTCTTGGAGAAAAACTGTTTTTT.

This clone occurred a few times. The CDR3 region is CASSLDASGAWGFF. CDR3 sequence (DNA): TGCGCCAGCAGCTTGGATGCTAGCGGGGCGTGGGGGTTCTTC. The V and J genes are TRBV5-1 and TRBJ2-1; 9 positions match TRBD2. This CDR3 spans 14 amino acids. In germline, CDR1 is SGHRS, CDR2 YFSETQ. The V segment lost 0 bases and the J segment 15 bases; nucleotides outside the gene matches: 10.

The rearrangement links TRBV9 to TRBJ1-2; D remains ambiguous. The CDR3 runs 14 residues. Germline V lookup: CDR1 SGDLS, CDR2 YYNGEE. The ends were cut back, 0 bases at V and 4 bases at J, with 10 bases in the middle. The CDR3 spells CASSVDPLSYGYTF. Written as DNA, the CDR3 is TGTGCCAGCAGCGTAGACCCTTTGAGCTATGGCTACACCTTC.

V is TRBV11-1 and J is TRBJ2-2; D is unclear. The V and J ends lost 5 bases and 4 bases respectively, with 11 bases between them. Looked up from germline, CDR1 is SGHAT and CDR2 is FQDESV (reference sequence). This CDR3 is 14 amino acids long. The CDR3 region is CASSPRVGTGELFF. DNA of the CDR3: TGTGCCAGCAGCCCCCGTGTGGGCACCGGGGAGCTGTTTTTT.

The chain links TRBV2 to TRBJ1-2; maybe TRBD1 (5 bases). CDR1 is SNHLY, CDR2 FYNNEI, per germline. V gave up 0 bases and J gave up 5 bases, with 16 bases separating them. The CDR3 is 16 amino acids. Here the CDR3 reads CASSEARGEGLYGYTF. In nucleotides, the CDR3 is TGTGCCAGCAGTGAAGCGCGTGGGGAGGGGTTGTATGGCTACACCTTC.

CDR3 loop: CAIRTGSESSYEQYF. The DNA for the CDR3 is TGTGCCATCAGGACAGGGTCCGAGAGCTCCTACGAGCAGTACTTC. The rearrangement joins TRBV10-3 to TRBJ2-7, with 7 bases that match TRBD1. The CDR3 is 15 residues long. CDR1 and CDR2 (germline): ENHRY, SYGVKD. After removal of 6 bases from V and 0 bases from J, the junction contained 8 bases not matched to a gene.

This clone came up a few times. The V and J genes are TRBV29-1 and TRBJ2-7; maybe TRBD1 (5 bases). The CDR3 is 13 amino acids. Germline V CDR1 and CDR2: SQVTM, ANQGSEA. CDR3 sequence (DNA): TGCAACAACATCGACAGATATCCCTACGAGCAGTACTTC. This encodes CNNIDRYPYEQYF.

V and J are TRBV6-5 and TRBJ2-7; TRBD2 matches 7 bases. CDR1 and CDR2 (germline): MNHEY, SVGAGI. The junction had 2 bases not matched to a gene; V was cut back by 0 bases and J by 0 bases. The CDR3 runs 15 residues. CDR3 in DNA: TGTGCCAGCAGTTACTCTAGGGACTACTCCTACGAGCAGTACTTC. This translates into CASSYSRDYSYEQYF.

This sequence joins TRBV29-1 and TRBJ2-3, with D uncertain. The V gene's germline CDR1 is SQVTM and CDR2 ANQGSEA. V was clipped by 7 bases and J by 10 bases, with 15 bases between them. The CDR3 has 11 amino acids. The CDR3 reads CSAYWASAQYF. The CDR3 coding sequence is TGCAGCGCATATTGGGCCAGTGCGCAGTATTTT.

This clone was counted only a few times. The genes are TRBV5-1 and TRBJ2-5, with 11 bases that match TRBD2. Looked up from germline, CDR1 is SGHRS and CDR2 is YFSETQ. This CDR3 spans 16 amino acids. V shed 6 bases and J 4 bases; nucleotides not matched to a gene: 11. CDR3 sequence reads: CASTGLTSGIIETQYF. CDR3 bases: TGCGCCAGCACCGGTCTGACTAGCGGGATCATAGAGACCCAGTACTTC. Filled out from reference TRBV5-1 and TRBJ2-5, the complete variable domain reads KAGVTQTPRYLIKTRGQQVTLSCSPISGHRSVSWYQQTPGQGLQFLFEYFSETQRNKGNFPGRFSGRQFSNSRSEMNVSTLELGDSALYLCASTGLTSGIIETQYFGPGTRLLVL.